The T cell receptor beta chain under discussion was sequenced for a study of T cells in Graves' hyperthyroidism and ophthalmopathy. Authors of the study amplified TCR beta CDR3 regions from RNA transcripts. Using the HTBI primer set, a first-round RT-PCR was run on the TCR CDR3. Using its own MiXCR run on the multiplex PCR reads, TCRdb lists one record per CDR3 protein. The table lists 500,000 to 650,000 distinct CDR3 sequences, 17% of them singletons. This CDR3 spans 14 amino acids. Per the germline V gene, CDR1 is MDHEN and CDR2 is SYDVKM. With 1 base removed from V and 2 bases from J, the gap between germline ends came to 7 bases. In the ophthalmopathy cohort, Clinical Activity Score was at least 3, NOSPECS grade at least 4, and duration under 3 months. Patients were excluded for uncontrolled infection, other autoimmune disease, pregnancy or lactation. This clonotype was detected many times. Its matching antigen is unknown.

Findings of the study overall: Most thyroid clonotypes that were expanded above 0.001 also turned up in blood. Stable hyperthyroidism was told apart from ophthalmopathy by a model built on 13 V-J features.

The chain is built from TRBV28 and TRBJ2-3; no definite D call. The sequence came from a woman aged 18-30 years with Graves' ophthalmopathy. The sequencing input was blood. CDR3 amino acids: CASSLSLFTDTQYF. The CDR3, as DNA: TGTGCCAGCAGTTTATCACTGTTCACAGATACGCAGTATTTT.